The 26 T cell receptor beta chains reported below all come from one sample, sequenced in a study of vaccination and CD4 T cells after COVID-19. Cultured CD4+ T cell DNA underwent sequencing with the Oncomine TCR Beta short-read assay. TCRdb reanalysed the PCR reads using MiXCR and keeps one entry per CDR3 protein. The sample consists of more than 10,000 distinct CDR3 sequences, roughly 60% of them appearing once. These receptors have no identified antigens. The treatment was: roughly ten-day PBMC culture with coronavirus spike peptide pools or control peptides (ViraFEST assay). The sequencing used cultured CD4+ T cells from blood, collected after SARS-CoV-2 vaccination. The receptors originated from a human donor with COVID-19.

V usage is TRBV7-2 and J usage is TRBJ1-5, with 8 bases identical to TRBD1. This CDR3 is built from 16 residues. Trimming took 3 bases from V and 7 from J; bases not matched to a gene: 11. Germline V lookup: CDR1 SGHTA, CDR2 FQGNSA. The CDR3 here is CASSFTGQGARQPQHF. The CDR3, as DNA: TGTGCCAGCAGCTTTACGGGTCAGGGGGCTCGCCAGCCCCAGCATTTT.

The chain carries TRBV2 and TRBJ2-7; no clear D gene. Germline CDR1 and CDR2: SNHLY and FYNNEI. This CDR3 spans 12 amino acids. Trimming left V 3 bases short and J 5 bases short, with 8 bases between. The CDR3 nucleotides are TGTGCCAGCAGTGAGCAGGCCCACGAGCAGTACTTC. It yields the protein CASSEQAHEQYF.

The chain uses TRBV6-1 and TRBJ1-6; TRBD1 might be the D (5 bases). With 6 bases removed from V and 7 bases from J, the gap between germline ends came to 19 bases. Germline lookup yields CDR1 MNHNS and CDR2 SASEGT. The CDR3 extends over 16 amino acids. The CDR3 sequence is CASSAKSGTTNSPLHF. The CDR3 DNA is TGTGCCAGCAGCGCAAAAAGCGGGACGACCAATTCACCCCTCCACTTT.

DNA of the CDR3: TGCAGCGTTGAAGATCACCTGAACACTGAAGCTTTCTTT. It encodes CSVEDHLNTEAFF. The chain employs TRBV29-1 and TRBJ1-1; D not resolved. Trimming took off 0 bases at V and 0 bases at J, with 5 bases between the two ends. The CDR3 covers 13 residues. Germline lookup yields CDR1 SQVTM and CDR2 ANQGSEA. The full variable domain, completed using reference TRBV29-1 and TRBJ1-1, is SAVISQKPSRDICQRGTSLTIQCQVDSQVTMMFWYRQQPGQSLTLIATANQGSEATYESGFVIDKFPISRPNLTFSTLTVSNMSPEDSSIYLCSVEDHLNTEAFFGQGTRLTVV.

The chain uses TRBV5-1 and TRBJ1-2, with TRBD1 identical over 8 bases. Looked up from germline, CDR1 is SGHRS and CDR2 is YFSETQ. Trimming removed 4 bases from V and 7 bases from J; junction bases left unmatched: 9. The length of the CDR3 is 14 residues. This CDR3 reads CASSPETGARGYTF. CDR3 DNA sequence: TGCGCCAGCAGCCCCGAGACAGGGGCGCGTGGCTACACCTTC. Full variable domain (missing parts from reference TRBV5-1 and TRBJ1-2): KAGVTQTPRYLIKTRGQQVTLSCSPISGHRSVSWYQQTPGQGLQFLFEYFSETQRNKGNFPGRFSGRQFSNSRSEMNVSTLELGDSALYLCASSPETGARGYTFGSGTRLTVV.

The V call is TRBV21-1, the J call TRBJ2-7. TRBV21-1 is reported as a pseudogene. CDR3 length equals 9 residues. The CDR3 nucleotides are TGTGCCAGCACCACTGAGCAGTACTTC. Translating gives CASTTEQYF.

The CDR3 bases are TGTGCCAGCAGCCCTCCTACAGGGGGCTTAAACTATGGCTACACCTTC. Translation gives CASSPPTGGLNYGYTF. This chain uses TRBV12-3 or TRBV12-4 with TRBJ1-2, with 9 bases matching TRBD1. This CDR3 is built from 16 residues. Trimming cost V 6 bases and J 2 bases; bases outside gene matches: 10.

This clonotype has more than one count but fewer than ten. This sequence joins TRBV20-1 and TRBJ1-1; 10 positions agree with TRBD1. Looked up from germline, CDR1 is DFQATT and CDR2 is SNEGSKA (reference sequence). The length of the CDR3 is 11 residues. The chain's CDR3 is CIGQGDTEAFF. For the CDR3, the DNA is TGCATCGGACAGGGGGATACTGAAGCTTTCTTT.

The chain has TRBV6-2 or TRBV6-3 and TRBJ2-3; TRBD2 agrees at 11 bases. The trim removed 4 bases at V and 2 bases at J, leaving 11 bases unmatched. Germline values: CDR1 MNHEY, CDR2 SVGEGT. The CDR3 has 18 amino acids. CDR3 amino acids: CASSSPLLAGGLTDTQYF. The CDR3 DNA sequence: TGTGCCAGCAGTTCCCCCCTCCTAGCGGGGGGCCTCACAGATACGCAGTATTTT.

The chain has TRBV5-1 and TRBJ2-5; a weak D match, TRBD1 (6 bases). The CDR3 is 16 residues long. Trimming took off 1 base at V and 4 bases at J, with 17 bases between the two ends. Germline values: CDR1 SGHRS, CDR2 YFSETQ. The CDR3 spells CASSLNVGGEGETQYF. The CDR3 coding sequence is TGCGCCAGCAGCTTGAACGTTGGGGGCGAGGGAGAGACCCAGTACTTC. Combining the CDR3 with reference TRBV5-1 and TRBJ2-5 gives the whole variable domain KAGVTQTPRYLIKTRGQQVTLSCSPISGHRSVSWYQQTPGQGLQFLFEYFSETQRNKGNFPGRFSGRQFSNSRSEMNVSTLELGDSALYLCASSLNVGGEGETQYFGPGTRLLVL.

This chain connects TRBV5-4 to TRBJ1-6; D uncertain. V dropped 7 bases and J dropped 3 bases, with 17 bases sitting between them. Germline CDR1 SGHNT, CDR2 YYREEE (reference sequence). The CDR3 has 16 residues. CDR3 sequence (DNA): TGTGCCAGCGGAACTTCTCCCTCAGTCTATAATTCACCCCTCCACTTT. Amino acids: CASGTSPSVYNSPLHF.

The V call is TRBV6-2 or TRBV6-3, the J call TRBJ1-1; a weak D match, TRBD1 (6 bases). Germline CDR1 reads MNHEY; CDR2 reads SVGEGT. Trimming removed 0 bases from V and 1 base from J, with 6 bases in between. The CDR3 spans 14 residues. The CDR3 reads CASSYSTGNTEAFF. CDR3 in DNA: TGTGCCAGCAGTTACTCGACAGGGAACACTGAAGCTTTCTTT.

V usage is TRBV28 and J usage is TRBJ2-7; TRBD1 matches 8 bases. The CDR3 loop spans 16 amino acids. The V segment lost 6 bases and the J segment 3 bases; nucleotides outside the gene matches: 13. Germline lookup yields CDR1 MDHEN and CDR2 SYDVKM. CDR3 residues: CASRVHSGTGGYEQYF. The DNA of the CDR3 is TGTGCCAGCAGGGTGCATTCCGGGACAGGAGGCTACGAGCAGTACTTC.

V is TRBV7-9 and J is TRBJ1-6; 10 positions match TRBD1. Per germline, CDR1 SEHNR and CDR2 FQNEAQ (reference sequence). The CDR3 totals 14 residues. V dropped 5 bases and J dropped 6; count of bases not matched to a gene: 1. CDR3 residues: CASSRQGANSPLHF. The DNA of the CDR3 is TGTGCCAGCAGCCGACAGGGGGCTAATTCACCCCTCCACTTT.

The gene calls are TRBV3-1 and TRBJ2-7; D not resolved. This CDR3 has 14 amino acids. V lost 0 bases to trimming and J lost 2 bases, with 8 bases between them. CDR1 LGHDT and CDR2 YNNKEL come from the germline V gene (reference sequence). The CDR3 region is CASSQEGIPYEQYF. The CDR3 DNA is TGTGCCAGCAGCCAAGAAGGCATCCCCTACGAGCAGTACTTC.

This sequence joins TRBV7-2 and TRBJ2-5; D call uncertain. V dropped 9 bases and J dropped 1 base, with 6 bases sitting between them. CDR1 is SGHTA, CDR2 FQGNSA, per germline. The CDR3 consists of 11 residues. CDR3 residues: CASSGQETQYF. CDR3 nucleotide sequence: TGTGCCAGTAGTGGCCAAGAGACCCAGTACTTC.

This clonotype has only a few counts. The chain has TRBV27 and TRBJ2-1; D may be TRBD2 (6 bases). V dropped 7 bases and J dropped 6 bases, with 19 bases sitting between them. Germline-derived CDR1 and CDR2 are MNHEY and SMNVEV (reference sequence). The CDR3 is made up of 15 amino acids. The CDR3 sequence is CASTFLGSQGNEQFF. CDR3 in DNA: TGTGCCAGCACTTTCCTCGGGAGCCAGGGCAATGAGCAGTTCTTC.

The rearrangement joins TRBV19 to TRBJ1-5; D call uncertain. The CDR3 runs 13 residues. CDR1 LNHDA and CDR2 SQIVND come from the germline V gene (reference sequence). Trimming pared 2 bases from V and 4 bases from J, leaving 6 bases between. This CDR3 is CASSIQENQPQHF. The CDR3 DNA reads TGTGCCAGTAGTATACAGGAGAATCAGCCCCAGCATTTT.

The V gene is TRBV6-5, the J gene TRBJ1-5; D unresolved. This CDR3 comprises 15 residues. V lost 4 bases and J 5 bases, leaving 15 bases between the germline ends. Germline CDR1 reads MNHEY; CDR2 reads SVGAGI. CDR3 region: CASSFDSRGYQPQHF. CDR3 DNA: TGTGCCAGCAGTTTTGACTCTCGAGGGTATCAGCCCCAGCATTTT.

Concerning this clonotype: A read error may account for a junction end that differs from germline. The chain carries TRBV20-1 and TRBJ2-2; D is possibly TRBD1 or TRBD2 (6 bases each). CDR1 is DFQATT and CDR2 is SNEGSKA in the germline V gene (reference sequence). The length of the CDR3 is 12 residues. The CDR3 sequence: CSARGDTGELFF. The CDR3 nucleotides read TGCAGCGCTAGGGGGGACACCGGGGAGCTGTTTTTT.

The V gene is TRBV27, the J gene TRBJ2-1, with D possibly called TRBD1 or TRBD2 (5 bases each). This CDR3 is 12 amino acids long. Germline values: CDR1 MNHEY, CDR2 SMNVEV (reference sequence). The ends were cut back, 3 bases at V and 13 bases at J, with 13 bases in the middle. CDR3 in amino acids: CASSFTGTQQFF. The CDR3 DNA reads as TGTGCCAGCAGTTTTACCGGGACCCAACAGTTCTTC.

This chain links TRBV6-1 with TRBJ2-2; 7 bases align to TRBD1. The germline V gene has CDR1 MNHNS and CDR2 SASEGT. Trimming took 7 bases from V and 8 from J; bases not matched to a gene: 4. The CDR3 runs to 12 residues. The CDR3, as DNA: TGTGCCAGCACCAACAGGGGAGGGGAGCTGTTTTTT. This codes for CASTNRGGELFF.

J is TRBJ2-2 and V is TRBV15, with a possible D match to TRBD2 (6 bases). CDR1 is LNHNV, CDR2 YYDKDF, per germline (reference sequence). Trimming removed 1 base at V and 6 bases at J, with 9 bases between. The CDR3 is made up of 14 amino acids. CDR3 sequence reads: CATSRVGEAGELFF. CDR3 nucleotides: TGTGCCACCAGCAGAGTGGGGGAGGCCGGGGAGCTGTTTTTT.

Notes on this clonotype: Sequence at one end of the junction differs from germline and may be a read error. The J gene is TRBJ2-4, the V gene TRBV11-2; TRBD2 matches at 9 bases. This CDR3 has 13 residues. CDR1 and CDR2 (germline): SGHAT, FQNNGV. The CDR3 here is CASRGLAQNIQYF. CDR3 coding DNA: TGTGCCAGCCGGGGACTAGCCCAAAACATTCAGTACTTC.

V is TRBV21-1 and J is TRBJ2-7; the listed D gene, TRBD1, was not tested against the DNA. TRBV21-1 is a pseudogene segment. The CDR3 sequence is 14 residues long. This CDR3 is CAIRSGGTSYEQYF. The DNA of the CDR3 is TGTGCCATTAGGTCGGGGGGTACCTCCTACGAGCAGTACTTC.

The rearrangement uses TRBV5-8 and TRBJ2-3, with 7 bases aligning to TRBD2. The germline gives CDR1 SGHTS, CDR2 YDEGEE. The CDR3 extends over 16 amino acids. J gave up 4 bases and V 0 bases, and 8 bases lay outside the gene matches. The CDR3 nucleotides are TGTGCCAGCAGCTTGGAGGATAGCGGGTACTCAGATACGCAGTATTTT. This translates into CASSLEDSGYSDTQYF.